A selection of T cell receptor beta chains follows, all from one sample in a study of CXCR3-negative and CXCR3-positive naive CD8 T cells. TCRdb re-called the 5' RACE reads and gives one entry per CDR3 protein, without DNA. Here the sample table reports 130,000 to 150,000 distinct CDR3 sequences. The sequencing sample was made of naive CXCR3+ CD8+ T cells from blood. Receptors originate from a human donor in good health. Some clones in this sample may be carry-over from other donors' samples. Each CDR3 is given with its conserved first and last residue. The order of the fields is CDR3 protein, J gene, V gene, CDR3 length.

CDR3 protein: CSILSSGNTIYF; J gene: TRBJ1-3; V gene: TRBV29-1; CDR3 length: 12
CDR3 protein: CASSPIAGGAGYGYTF; J gene: TRBJ1-2; V gene: TRBV7-3; CDR3 length: 16
CDR3 protein: CASSVNLQGSPYNEQFF; J gene: TRBJ2-1; V gene: TRBV5-4; CDR3 length: 17
CDR3 protein: CASSLSPGGNQPQHF; J gene: TRBJ1-5; V gene: TRBV27; CDR3 length: 15
CDR3 protein: CASSFAGGGNQPQHF; J gene: TRBJ1-5; V gene: TRBV12-3/TRBV12-4; CDR3 length: 15
CDR3 protein: CSVDGSGGVAGELFF; J gene: TRBJ2-2; V gene: TRBV29-1; CDR3 length: 15
CDR3 protein: CASIGDQETQYF; J gene: TRBJ2-5; V gene: TRBV6-6; CDR3 length: 12
CDR3 protein: CSVEITGTGNYGYTF; J gene: TRBJ1-2; V gene: TRBV29-1; CDR3 length: 15
CDR3 protein: CASSPLLNSYEQYF; J gene: TRBJ2-7; V gene: TRBV27; CDR3 length: 14
CDR3 protein: CASSLSLGGDPYNEQFF; J gene: TRBJ2-1; V gene: TRBV7-8; CDR3 length: 17
CDR3 protein: CSVPHGGLNTEAFF; J gene: TRBJ1-1; V gene: TRBV29-1; CDR3 length: 14
CDR3 protein: CELAGGSYEQYF; J gene: TRBJ2-7; V gene: TRBV12-3/TRBV12-4; CDR3 length: 12
CDR3 protein: CASSFSSGGTYNEQFF; J gene: TRBJ2-1; V gene: TRBV5-1; CDR3 length: 16
CDR3 protein: CASSYDGVGSYEQYF; J gene: TRBJ2-7; V gene: TRBV6-2/TRBV6-3; CDR3 length: 15
CDR3 protein: CANSPRDRATYEQYF; J gene: TRBJ2-7; V gene: TRBV18; CDR3 length: 15
CDR3 protein: CSVARDTEAFF; J gene: TRBJ1-1; V gene: TRBV29-1; CDR3 length: 11
CDR3 protein: CSVEDGGRNTGELFF; J gene: TRBJ2-2; V gene: TRBV29-1; CDR3 length: 15
CDR3 protein: CASSQGQGWLLGGYTF; J gene: TRBJ1-2; V gene: TRBV14; CDR3 length: 16
CDR3 protein: CSADRGQETQYF; J gene: TRBJ2-5; V gene: TRBV29-1; CDR3 length: 12
CDR3 protein: CASSSRGGTDTQYF; J gene: TRBJ2-3; V gene: TRBV28; CDR3 length: 14
CDR3 protein: CASSLPPPGANVLTF; J gene: TRBJ2-6; V gene: TRBV28; CDR3 length: 15
CDR3 protein: CAWGTGGSYEQYF; J gene: TRBJ2-7; V gene: TRBV30; CDR3 length: 13
CDR3 protein: CASSQDHLYEQYF; J gene: TRBJ2-7; V gene: TRBV4-3; CDR3 length: 13
CDR3 protein: CASSKVPLSAGPYEQYF; J gene: TRBJ2-7; V gene: TRBV21-1; CDR3 length: 17
CDR3 protein: CASRNYPGDGETQYF; J gene: TRBJ2-5; V gene: TRBV28; CDR3 length: 15
CDR3 protein: CASSLFGDRDHEQFF; J gene: TRBJ2-1; V gene: TRBV28; CDR3 length: 15
CDR3 protein: CASSFIPGTSGSGDTGELFF; J gene: TRBJ2-2; V gene: TRBV14; CDR3 length: 20
CDR3 protein: CASSEVAGDGGNEQFF; J gene: TRBJ2-1; V gene: TRBV2; CDR3 length: 16
CDR3 protein: CASRPEEDTEAFF; J gene: TRBJ1-1; V gene: TRBV28; CDR3 length: 13
CDR3 protein: CASSQDKLAYEQFF; J gene: TRBJ2-1; V gene: TRBV4-1; CDR3 length: 14
CDR3 protein: CSVEDWDGEYNEQFF; J gene: TRBJ2-1; V gene: TRBV29-1; CDR3 length: 15
CDR3 protein: CASSADRPEAFF; J gene: TRBJ1-1; V gene: TRBV12-3/TRBV12-4; CDR3 length: 12
CDR3 protein: CAISNRDRVAGGSDEQFF; J gene: TRBJ2-1; V gene: TRBV10-3; CDR3 length: 18
CDR3 protein: CASSLVDRKTGELFF; J gene: TRBJ2-2; V gene: TRBV5-5; CDR3 length: 15
CDR3 protein: CSVPEGPDEAFF; J gene: TRBJ1-1; V gene: TRBV29-1; CDR3 length: 12
CDR3 protein: CASSEALDRGSYEQYF; J gene: TRBJ2-7; V gene: TRBV6-1; CDR3 length: 16
CDR3 protein: CASSLGDRSYEQYF; J gene: TRBJ2-7; V gene: TRBV27; CDR3 length: 14
CDR3 protein: CASSAGFYEQYF; J gene: TRBJ2-7; V gene: TRBV7-9; CDR3 length: 12
CDR3 protein: CASSPTSGFYNEQFF; J gene: TRBJ2-1; V gene: TRBV11-2; CDR3 length: 15
CDR3 protein: CASKTQGANNEQFF; J gene: TRBJ2-1; V gene: TRBV28; CDR3 length: 14
CDR3 protein: CASSLRGPPHQETQYF; J gene: TRBJ2-5; V gene: TRBV5-1; CDR3 length: 16
CDR3 protein: CASIPRGTDDYSGANVLTF; J gene: TRBJ2-6; V gene: TRBV2; CDR3 length: 19
CDR3 protein: CASSSMIGDSGANVLTF; J gene: TRBJ2-6; V gene: TRBV7-6; CDR3 length: 17
CDR3 protein: CASSPTSGGNNEQFF; J gene: TRBJ2-1; V gene: TRBV12-3/TRBV12-4; CDR3 length: 15
CDR3 protein: CASGENYGYTF; J gene: TRBJ1-2; V gene: TRBV12-3/TRBV12-4; CDR3 length: 11
CDR3 protein: CATSRVTVSGNEQFF; J gene: TRBJ2-1; V gene: TRBV15; CDR3 length: 15
CDR3 protein: CAWSGLGRKPGELFF; J gene: TRBJ2-2; V gene: TRBV30; CDR3 length: 15
CDR3 protein: CASSGPGQGVYEQYF; J gene: TRBJ2-7; V gene: TRBV6-5; CDR3 length: 15
CDR3 protein: CASSFDSPGQGPYEQYF; J gene: TRBJ2-7; V gene: TRBV5-4; CDR3 length: 17
CDR3 protein: CASSPEWSPTNEQFF; J gene: TRBJ2-1; V gene: TRBV5-5; CDR3 length: 15
CDR3 protein: CASSLSGTILAKNIQYF; J gene: TRBJ2-4; V gene: TRBV16; CDR3 length: 17
CDR3 protein: CASSPTPLEQYF; J gene: TRBJ2-7; V gene: TRBV12-3/TRBV12-4; CDR3 length: 12
CDR3 protein: CASSYGSQPNQPQHF; J gene: TRBJ1-5; V gene: TRBV6-2/TRBV6-3; CDR3 length: 15
CDR3 protein: CASNSDTGAFETQYF; J gene: TRBJ2-5; V gene: TRBV7-2; CDR3 length: 15
CDR3 protein: CASSSRGGYNSPLHF; J gene: TRBJ1-6; V gene: TRBV9; CDR3 length: 15
CDR3 protein: CASSQEYTDYNYEQFF; J gene: TRBJ2-1; V gene: TRBV14; CDR3 length: 16
CDR3 protein: CASTGTGGNNEQFF; J gene: TRBJ2-1; V gene: TRBV9; CDR3 length: 14
CDR3 protein: CSVALGKYGGFRYNEQFF; J gene: TRBJ2-1; V gene: TRBV29-1; CDR3 length: 18
CDR3 protein: CASSVNYQGATEAFF; J gene: TRBJ1-1; V gene: TRBV5-1; CDR3 length: 15